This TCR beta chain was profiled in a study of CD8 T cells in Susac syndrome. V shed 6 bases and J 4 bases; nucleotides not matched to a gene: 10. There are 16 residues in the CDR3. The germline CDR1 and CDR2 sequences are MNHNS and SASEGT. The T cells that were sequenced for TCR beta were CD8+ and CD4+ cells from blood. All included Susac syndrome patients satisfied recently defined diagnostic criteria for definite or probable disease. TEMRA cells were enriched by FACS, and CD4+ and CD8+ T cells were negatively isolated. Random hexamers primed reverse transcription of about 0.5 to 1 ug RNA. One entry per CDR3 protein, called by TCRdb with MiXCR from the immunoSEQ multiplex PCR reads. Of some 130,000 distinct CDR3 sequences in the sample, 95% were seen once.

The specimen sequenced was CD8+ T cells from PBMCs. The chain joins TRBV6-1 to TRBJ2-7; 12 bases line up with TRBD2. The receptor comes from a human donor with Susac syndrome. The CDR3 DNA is TGTGCCAGCAGCGGAGGGACGGGACTAGCGGGTTACGAGCAGTACTTC. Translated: CASSGGTGLAGYEQYF.